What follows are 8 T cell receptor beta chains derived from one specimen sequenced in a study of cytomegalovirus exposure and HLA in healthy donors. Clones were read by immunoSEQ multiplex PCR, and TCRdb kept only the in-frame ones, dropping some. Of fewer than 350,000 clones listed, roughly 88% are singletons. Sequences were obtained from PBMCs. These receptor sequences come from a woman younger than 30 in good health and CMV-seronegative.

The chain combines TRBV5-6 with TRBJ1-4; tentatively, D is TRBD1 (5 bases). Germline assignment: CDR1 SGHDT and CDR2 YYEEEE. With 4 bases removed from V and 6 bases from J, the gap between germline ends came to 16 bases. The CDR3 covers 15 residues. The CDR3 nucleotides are TGTGCCAGCAGCCCCTTCGGGCAGGGTTATGAAAAACTGTTTTTT. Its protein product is CASSPFGQGYEKLFF.

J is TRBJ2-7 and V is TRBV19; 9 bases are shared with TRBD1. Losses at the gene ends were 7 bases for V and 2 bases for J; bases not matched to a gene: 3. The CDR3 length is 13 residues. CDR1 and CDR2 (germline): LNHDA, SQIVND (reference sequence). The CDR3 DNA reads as TGTGCCAGTAACGGACAGGGGACCTACGAGCAGTACTTC. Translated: CASNGQGTYEQYF.

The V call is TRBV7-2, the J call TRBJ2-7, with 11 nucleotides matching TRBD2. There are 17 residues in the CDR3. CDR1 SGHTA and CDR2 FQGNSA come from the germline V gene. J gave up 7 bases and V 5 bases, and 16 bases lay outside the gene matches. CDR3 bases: TGTGCCAGCAGCCCCCTCGTAGCTAGCGGGGGGTGGGGGGAGCAGTACTTC. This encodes CASSPLVASGGWGEQYF.

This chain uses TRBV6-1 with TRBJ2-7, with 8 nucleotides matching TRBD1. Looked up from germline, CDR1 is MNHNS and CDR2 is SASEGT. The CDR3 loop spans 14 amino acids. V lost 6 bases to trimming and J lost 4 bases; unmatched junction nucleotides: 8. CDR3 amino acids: CASRDRQGNYEQYF. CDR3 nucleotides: TGTGCCAGCAGGGACAGACAGGGGAATTACGAGCAGTACTTC.

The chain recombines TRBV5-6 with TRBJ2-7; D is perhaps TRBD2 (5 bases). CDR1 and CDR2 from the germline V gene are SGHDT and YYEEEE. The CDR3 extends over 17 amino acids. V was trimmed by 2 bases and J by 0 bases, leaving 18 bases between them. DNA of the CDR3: TGTGCCAGCAGCTTTCTAGTTGCACCGGGGAGCTCCTACGAGCAGTACTTC. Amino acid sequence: CASSFLVAPGSSYEQYF.

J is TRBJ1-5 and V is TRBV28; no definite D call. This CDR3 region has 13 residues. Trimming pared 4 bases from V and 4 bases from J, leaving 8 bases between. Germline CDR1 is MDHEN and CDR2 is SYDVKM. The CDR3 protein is CASSWTQNQPQHF. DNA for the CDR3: TGTGCCAGCAGTTGGACTCAGAATCAGCCCCAGCATTTT.

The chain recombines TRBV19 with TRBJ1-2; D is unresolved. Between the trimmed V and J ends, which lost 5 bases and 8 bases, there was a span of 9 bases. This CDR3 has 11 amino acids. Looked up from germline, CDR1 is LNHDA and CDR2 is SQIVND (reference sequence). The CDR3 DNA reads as TGTGCCAGTAGTTACGGGAAGGGCTACACCTTC. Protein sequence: CASSYGKGYTF.

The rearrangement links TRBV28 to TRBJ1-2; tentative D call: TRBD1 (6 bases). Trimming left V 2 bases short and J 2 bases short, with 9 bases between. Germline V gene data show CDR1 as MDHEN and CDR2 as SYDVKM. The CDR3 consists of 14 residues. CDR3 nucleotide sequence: TGTGCCAGCAGTTTACCCGGACAGAACTATGGCTACACCTTC. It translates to CASSLPGQNYGYTF.